The rows below give T cell receptor beta chains drawn from one sample of a study of cytomegalovirus exposure and HLA in healthy donors. The protocol was immunoSEQ multiplex PCR, while the TCRdb copy is restricted to in-frame clones and leaves out a portion. The data show some 59,000 clones, with roughly 84% seen just once and approximately 2.8% held by the top ten. Input material: PBMCs. The receptors stem from a woman between 18 and 30 years old in good health and CMV-seronegative. CDR3s include the opening cysteine and the closing phenylalanine or tryptophan. D genes are given only for firm matches. Only some rows state a clone size, as once, few, many or a class for expanded clones.

V: TRBV9; size: .; J: TRBJ1-2; length: 15; D: TRBD1; DNA: TGTGCCAGCAGCGTGAGCAGGGGGCGCGGGTATGGCTACACCTTC; CDR3: CASSVSRGRGYGYTF
V: TRBV4-2; size: .; J: TRBJ2-4; length: 18; D: TRBD1; DNA: TGTGCCAGCAGCCAAGATAGGGTTGGGAGAGGGGGCAAAAACAGTCAGTACTTC; CDR3: CASSQDRVGRGGKNSQYF
V: TRBV5-1; size: .; J: TRBJ2-1; length: 16; D: TRBD2; DNA: TGCGCCAGCAGAAATGTAGCGGGAGAATCCTACAATGAGCAGTTCTTC; CDR3: CASRNVAGESYNEQFF
V: TRBV7-9; size: once; J: TRBJ2-7; length: 13; D: .; DNA: TGTGCCAGCAGCCCGGACAGTTCCTACGAGCAGTACTTC; CDR3: CASSPDSSYEQYF
V: TRBV15; size: .; J: TRBJ1-4; length: 18; D: .; DNA: TGTGCCACCAGCAGAGGTCAGACATCTCCGAGTCGTAGTGAAAAACTGTTTTTT; CDR3: CATSRGQTSPSRSEKLFF
V: TRBV30; size: .; J: TRBJ1-4; length: 13; D: .; DNA: TGTGCCTGGAGTGGAGGGGGAAATGAAAAACTGTTTTTT; CDR3: CAWSGGGNEKLFF
V: TRBV4-1; size: .; J: TRBJ2-5; length: 15; D: .; DNA: TGCGCCAGCAGCCATCCGGGACACGGGCAAGAGACCCAGTACTTC; CDR3: CASSHPGHGQETQYF
V: TRBV27; size: .; J: TRBJ2-2; length: 16; D: .; DNA: TGTGCCAGCAGTTTATTAGGGACAATGAACACCGGGGAGCTGTTTTTT; CDR3: CASSLLGTMNTGELFF
V: TRBV6-1; size: .; J: TRBJ1-2; length: 14; D: .; DNA: TGTGCCAGCAGCCCCTGGGAGTCTAACTATGGCTACACCTTC; CDR3: CASSPWESNYGYTF
V: TRBV5-4; size: .; J: TRBJ2-3; length: 15; D: TRBD2; DNA: TGTGCCAGCAGCTTGACTAGCGGTGGCACAGATACGCAGTATTTT; CDR3: CASSLTSGGTDTQYF
V: TRBV19; size: .; J: TRBJ2-2; length: 14; D: .; DNA: TGTGCCAGTACTCCGGGACTCCTGACCGGGGAGCTGTTTTTT; CDR3: CASTPGLLTGELFF
V: TRBV6-1; size: .; J: TRBJ2-7; length: 13; D: TRBD1; DNA: TGTGCCAGCAGCCGGGACAGGGAATACGAGCAGTACTTC; CDR3: CASSRDREYEQYF
V: TRBV5-4; size: .; J: TRBJ2-7; length: 14; D: TRBD2; DNA: TGTGCCAGCAGCTTAGCGGGAGTGTCCTACGAGCAGTACTTC; CDR3: CASSLAGVSYEQYF
V: TRBV10-1; size: .; J: TRBJ2-7; length: 14; D: TRBD1; DNA: TGCGCCAGCAGTGCGGGACAGGGGGCGAGTGAGCAGTACTTC; CDR3: CASSAGQGASEQYF
V: TRBV7-9; size: .; J: TRBJ1-5; length: 15; D: .; DNA: TGTGCCAGCAGCTTAAATTGGGGCTATCTTCAGCCCCAGCATTTT; CDR3: CASSLNWGYLQPQHF
V: TRBV19; size: .; J: TRBJ1-2; length: 14; D: TRBD1; DNA: TGTGCCAGTTCTGGGACAGGGCAATCCTATGGCTACACCTTC; CDR3: CASSGTGQSYGYTF
V: TRBV27; size: few; J: TRBJ1-5; length: 15; D: .; DNA: TGTGCCAGCAGTTTTTCTCGGGGATTCAATCAGCCCCAGCATTTT; CDR3: CASSFSRGFNQPQHF
V: TRBV6-5; size: .; J: TRBJ1-2; length: 13; D: TRBD1; DNA: TGTGCCAGCACTGACAGGGTGAAGTATGGCTACACCTTC; CDR3: CASTDRVKYGYTF
V: TRBV6-6; size: .; J: TRBJ2-7; length: 14; D: .; DNA: TGTGCCAGCACCAAAGGGGTCTTAACCTACGAGCAGTACTTC; CDR3: CASTKGVLTYEQYF
V: TRBV5-8; size: .; J: TRBJ2-2; length: 14; D: .; DNA: TGTGCCAGCAGCTTGAGTAGATCCACCGGGGAGCTGTTTTTT; CDR3: CASSLSRSTGELFF